The present T cell receptor beta chain was sequenced within a study of Ad26.COV2.S vaccination and SARS-CoV-2 variants. Study-wide background: In the study, Ad26.COV2.S was injected intramuscularly once, or twice 56 days apart. Whole-study findings and limits: Analyses that measured TCR breadth and depth may have underestimated total T cell responses.

Regarding this clone: Its antigen is currently unknown.

As to treatment: about 20 received Ad26.COV2.S at low or high dose, single or two shots; five or six received placebo; per-sample allocation not given. All samples were drawn on day 63, counting from the first vaccine or placebo injection. The sample came from a Boston adult aged 18-55 years. Participants' vaccine, an Ad26 vector, delivered Wuhan-strain SARS-CoV-2 spike. Clones were sequenced by immunoSEQ multiplex PCR, and TCRdb holds only the in-frame ones, with some missing. This repertoire shows about 350,000 clones, roughly 90% found once; its top ten account for roughly a tenth. V was trimmed by 5 bases and J by 2 bases, leaving 19 bases between them. Germline V lookup: CDR1 MNHEY, CDR2 SMNVEV (reference sequence). The CDR3 has 18 residues.

The material was peripheral blood, obtained in a trial of Ad26.COV2.S vaccine versus placebo. The V call is TRBV27, the J call TRBJ2-6; D may correspond to TRBD1 or TRBD2 (6 bases each). This receptor was identified in a person between 18 and 59 years old who received the Ad26.COV2.S COVID-19 vaccine or a placebo. CDR3 residues: CASSHGHPGEAGANVLTF. CDR3 nucleotide sequence: TGTGCCAGCAGTCACGGACACCCAGGGGAGGCTGGGGCCAACGTCCTGACTTTC. The variable domain in full, with the rest retrieved from reference TRBV27 and TRBJ2-6, is EAQVTQNPRYLITVTGKKLTVTCSQNMNHEYMSWYRQDPGLGLRQIYYSMNVEVTDKGDVPEGYKVSRKEKRNFPLILESPSPNQTSLYFCASSHGHPGEAGANVLTFGAGSRLTVL.